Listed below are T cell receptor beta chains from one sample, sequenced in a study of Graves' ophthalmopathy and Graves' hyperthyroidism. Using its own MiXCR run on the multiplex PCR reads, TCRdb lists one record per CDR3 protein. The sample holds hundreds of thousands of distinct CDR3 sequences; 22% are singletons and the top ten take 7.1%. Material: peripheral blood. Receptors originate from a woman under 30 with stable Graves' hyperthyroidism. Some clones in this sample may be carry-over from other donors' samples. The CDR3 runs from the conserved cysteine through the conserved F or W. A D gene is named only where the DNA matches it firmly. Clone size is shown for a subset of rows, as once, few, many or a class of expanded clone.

TGTGCCAGCAGTCGCAACGATGGAAACACCATATATTTT | CASSRNDGNTIYF | many | TRBV6-5 | - | TRBJ1-3
TGTGCCAGCAGCTTAGATAGCTGGAGCTCCTACGAGCAGTACTTC | CASSLDSWSSYEQYF | - | TRBV11-2 | - | TRBJ2-7
TGTGCCAGCAGTCATAGGGGCAGCTCGAACACTGAAGCTTTCTTT | CASSHRGSSNTEAFF | many | TRBV12-3/TRBV12-4 | - | TRBJ1-1
TGCGCCAGCAGCTCAGGGGGTCTCAACACCGGGGAGCTGTTTTTT | CASSSGGLNTGELFF | many | TRBV5-1 | TRBD1 | TRBJ2-2
TGTGCCAGCAGTGCCCACAGGGGGGGAGACACTGAAGCTTTCTTT | CASSAHRGGDTEAFF | many | TRBV12-3/TRBV12-4 | TRBD1 | TRBJ1-1
TGCGCCAGCCAACCGGGACAGGGATTATACGAGCAGTACTTC | CASQPGQGLYEQYF | - | TRBV5-1 | TRBD1 | TRBJ2-7
TGTGCCAGCAACCTGGACAGCTATGGCTACACCTTC | CASNLDSYGYTF | - | TRBV28 | - | TRBJ1-2
TGCAGCGTTGAAGGGACAGGGGGTTACGAGCAGTACTTC | CSVEGTGGYEQYF | - | TRBV29-1 | TRBD1 | TRBJ2-7
TGCAGCGTTGAACCGGGACAAGAGACCCAGTACTTC | CSVEPGQETQYF | - | TRBV29-1 | - | TRBJ2-5
TGCAGTGCTAGAGTGGGGGAACCCTACGAGCAGTACTTC | CSARVGEPYEQYF | - | TRBV20-1 | - | TRBJ2-7
TGTGCCAGCAACGACCGGCAGGGATATGCTTTCTTT | CASNDRQGYAFF | - | TRBV6-1 | - | TRBJ1-1
TGTGCCAGCTGGGACCGGGCTGAAGCTTTCTTT | CASWDRAEAFF | - | TRBV6-5 | - | TRBJ1-1
TGTGCCAGCAGTACCCGGGGTCAGGGAGGTGAGACCCAGTACTTC | CASSTRGQGGETQYF | few | TRBV6-1 | - | TRBJ2-5
TGCAGTGCTAGAGAAACTAGTATCCAGTACTTC | CSARETSIQYF | many | TRBV20-1 | - | TRBJ2-5
TGTGCCAGCAGTTTCAACGGAAATAGCAATCAGCCCCAGCATTTT | CASSFNGNSNQPQHF | many | TRBV28 | - | TRBJ1-5
TGCGCCAGCAGCTTCCTGGTACAGGGGGACAATGAGCAGTTCTTC | CASSFLVQGDNEQFF | - | TRBV5-1 | TRBD1 | TRBJ2-1
TGCAGCGCCGGCAAGGGTAGCGAGCAGTACTTC | CSAGKGSEQYF | many | TRBV29-1 | - | TRBJ2-7
TGTGCCAGCAGTTTAGGGGGGGGTAGGGGAAGCAATCAGCCCCAGCATTTT | CASSLGGGRGSNQPQHF | - | TRBV12-3/TRBV12-4 | - | TRBJ1-5
TGTGCCAGCAGCCAATATCCCCCGTCCTGGGACACTGAAGCTTTCTTT | CASSQYPPSWDTEAFF | many | TRBV14 | - | TRBJ1-1
TGTGCCAGCAGTTCCCAGACAGGCAATAGCAATCAGCCCCAGCATTTT | CASSSQTGNSNQPQHF | many | TRBV12-3/TRBV12-4 | - | TRBJ1-5